Listed below are T cell receptor beta chains from one sample, sequenced in a study of tumor and adjacent non-tumor tissue in lung cancer. TCRdb re-called the multiplex PCR reads with MiXCR, one entry per CDR3 protein. The table shows more than 120,000 distinct CDR3 sequences, with around 65% occurring only once. Sequencing input: lung tumor tissue. These receptors were collected from a man aged 55 to 70 with small cell lung cancer. The CDR3 runs from the conserved cysteine through the conserved F or W. A D gene is named only where the DNA matches it firmly. Some rows mark clone size as missing; the rest say once, few, many or name a class of expanded clone.

V: TRBV5-4
size: NA
D: NA
J: TRBJ2-2
DNA: TGTGCCAGCAGCCTCGGGGGAAACACCGGGGAGCTGTTTTTT
CDR3: CASSLGGNTGELFF

V: TRBV4-2
size: NA
D: NA
J: TRBJ1-5
DNA: TGTGCCAGCAGCCAAGGTCTTGGGGATCAGCCCCAGCATTTT
CDR3: CASSQGLGDQPQHF

V: TRBV6-1
size: NA
D: NA
J: TRBJ1-2
DNA: TGTGTCAGCAGCGAGGGACTCTCGCCCGATTATGGCTACACTTTC
CDR3: CVSSEGLSPDYGYTF

V: TRBV29-1
size: NA
D: NA
J: TRBJ2-1
DNA: TGCAGCACTATTAGCAGGAACTACAATGAGCAGTTCTTC
CDR3: CSTISRNYNEQFF

V: TRBV6-1
size: NA
D: NA
J: TRBJ1-6
DNA: TGTGCCACCAACAGGGTGAAGGATTCACCCCTCCACTTT
CDR3: CATNRVKDSPLHF

V: TRBV12-3/TRBV12-4
size: NA
D: NA
J: TRBJ2-2
DNA: TGTGCCAGCATCTCAGGGGGGCCCAGGGAGCTGTTTTTT
CDR3: CASISGGPRELFF

V: TRBV4-2
size: few
D: TRBD2
J: TRBJ2-2
DNA: TGTGCCAGCAGCCAAGAGAGCGGGGACACCGGGGAGCTGTTTTTT
CDR3: CASSQESGDTGELFF

V: TRBV28
size: few
D: NA
J: TRBJ2-2
DNA: TGTGCCAGCAGTCCCCCGGGGGCTCAAACCGTCGGGGAGCTGTTTTTT
CDR3: CASSPPGAQTVGELFF

V: TRBV20-1
size: NA
D: NA
J: TRBJ2-3
DNA: TGCAGTGCTAGAGAACTAACGCTCCCCACGAATACGCAGTATTTT
CDR3: CSARELTLPTNTQYF

V: TRBV11-2
size: NA
D: NA
J: TRBJ2-2
DNA: TGTGCCAGCAGCCAGGACCTAGTGGAGAGGGATCTGTTTTTT
CDR3: CASSQDLVERDLFF

V: TRBV6-1
size: few
D: NA
J: TRBJ2-7
DNA: TGTGCCAGCAGTAAGGCTCCAGGAAACCACGAGCAGTACTTC
CDR3: CASSKAPGNHEQYF

V: TRBV4-2
size: NA
D: TRBD2
J: TRBJ2-3
DNA: TGTGCCAGCAGCCAGGAGGGACTAGCGGGAGGAGGAGGTACACAGTATTTT
CDR3: CASSQEGLAGGGGTQYF

V: TRBV7-3
size: NA
D: NA
J: TRBJ2-2
DNA: TGTGCCAGCAGCTTAGGGCGCGTCGGGGAGCTGTTTTTT
CDR3: CASSLGRVGELFF

V: TRBV6-1
size: NA
D: NA
J: TRBJ1-6
DNA: TGTGCCAGCAGTGAAAAGACGGCCGAGAATTCACCCCTCCACTTT
CDR3: CASSEKTAENSPLHF

V: TRBV6-5
size: few
D: NA
J: TRBJ1-5
DNA: TGTGCCAGCAGTTCGACAGGTCAGCCCCAGCATTTT
CDR3: CASSSTGQPQHF

V: TRBV12-3/TRBV12-4
size: NA
D: NA
J: TRBJ1-1
DNA: TGTGCCAGCAGCCTACAGGGTCGCACTAAAGCTTTCTTT
CDR3: CASSLQGRTKAFF

V: TRBV20-1
size: NA
D: TRBD2
J: TRBJ2-3
DNA: TGCAGTTCTCGGCCACTAGCGGGAGGTACGCAGTATTTT
CDR3: CSSRPLAGGTQYF

V: TRBV28
size: NA
D: TRBD2
J: TRBJ2-1
DNA: TGTGCCAGTTGTTTCCCACCACGGCTAGCGGGAGTGCCCGGGGCCAATGAGCAGTTCTTC
CDR3: CASCFPPRLAGVPGANEQFF

V: TRBV11-2
size: NA
D: TRBD2
J: TRBJ2-1
DNA: TGTGCCAGCAGCGTGCAGCGGGGCGATGAGCGGTTCTTC
CDR3: CASSVQRGDERFF

V: TRBV29-1
size: few
D: NA
J: TRBJ2-1
DNA: TGCAGCCACAATCAGGGTTATGAGCAGTTCTTC
CDR3: CSHNQGYEQFF

V: TRBV24-1
size: once
D: TRBD1
J: TRBJ1-5
DNA: TGTGCCACCGAATTCCAGGGACAGATATACAATCAGCCCCAGCATTTT
CDR3: CATEFQGQIYNQPQHF

V: TRBV20-1
size: many
D: NA
J: TRBJ2-1
DNA: TGCAGTGCTAGAGATAGGGGAACCTACAATGAGCAGTTCTTC
CDR3: CSARDRGTYNEQFF

V: TRBV11-2
size: many
D: NA
J: TRBJ2-5
DNA: TGTGCCAGCAGCGGCGGGACTCTTAGGGTACAGACCCAGTACTTC
CDR3: CASSGGTLRVQTQYF

V: TRBV20-1
size: NA
D: TRBD2
J: TRBJ2-1
DNA: TGCAGTACTAGTGATCTATTCGGACTAGCGCCGGATGAGCAGTTCTTC
CDR3: CSTSDLFGLAPDEQFF

V: TRBV11-3
size: NA
D: NA
J: TRBJ1-3
DNA: TGTGCCAGCATCGGGTGGCACCTCTCTGGAAACACCATATATTTT
CDR3: CASIGWHLSGNTIYF

V: TRBV24-1
size: NA
D: TRBD1
J: TRBJ2-7
DNA: TGTACCACCAGTGACCCGGGACAGGGTAGCAACGAGCAGTACTTC
CDR3: CTTSDPGQGSNEQYF

V: TRBV20-1
size: NA
D: TRBD1
J: TRBJ2-5
DNA: TGCAGTGCTTTGGGACAGCTACAAGAGACCCAGCACTTC
CDR3: CSALGQLQETQHF

V: TRBV20-1
size: NA
D: NA
J: TRBJ1-3
DNA: TGCAGTGCTAGATACGGGTCTAGCTCTGGAATCACCATATATTTT
CDR3: CSARYGSSSGITIYF

V: TRBV6-5
size: once
D: NA
J: TRBJ2-7
DNA: TGTGTCAGCAATACCCAGGAGGGATCCTACGAGCAGTACTTC
CDR3: CVSNTQEGSYEQYF

V: TRBV12-3/TRBV12-4
size: NA
D: TRBD1
J: TRBJ1-5
DNA: TGTGCCAGCAGCTCCCGAACGGACAGGGGGCGCGCTCAACCCCAACATTTT
CDR3: CASSSRTDRGRAQPQHF

V: TRBV11-1
size: NA
D: NA
J: TRBJ2-5
DNA: TGTGCCAGCAGCTTGTCACGGACCCAGCGCTTC
CDR3: CASSLSRTQRF

V: TRBV20-1
size: NA
D: TRBD1
J: TRBJ1-3
DNA: TGCAGTGCTATAGTTCCGGCACGGACAGGGGATGGAAACACCATATATTTT
CDR3: CSAIVPARTGDGNTIYF

V: TRBV6-1
size: many
D: NA
J: TRBJ2-5
DNA: TGTGCCAGCAGAGTCGGCGGGACATGGACAGAGACCCAGTACTTC
CDR3: CASRVGGTWTETQYF

V: TRBV11-3
size: NA
D: NA
J: TRBJ2-1
DNA: TGTGCCAGCAGCCGTTTCCGTAGGTCTAGAGATGAGCAGTGCTTC
CDR3: CASSRFRRSRDEQCF

V: TRBV20-1
size: NA
D: NA
J: TRBJ2-4
DNA: TGCAGTGCTAGGAGGGAGTTTAACGCCAAAAACATTCAGTACTTC
CDR3: CSARREFNAKNIQYF

V: TRBV12-3/TRBV12-4
size: NA
D: NA
J: TRBJ2-2
DNA: TGTGCCAGCACGAGTTCGGGCACCGGGGAGCTGTTTTTT
CDR3: CASTSSGTGELFF

V: TRBV24-1
size: NA
D: NA
J: TRBJ2-5
DNA: TGTGCCACCACTGATTTGGACGAACAAGAGACCCAGTACTTC
CDR3: CATTDLDEQETQYF

V: TRBV12-3/TRBV12-4
size: NA
D: NA
J: TRBJ2-1
DNA: TGTGCCAGCGGTCAAAGCGTGAGAGTATACGGTGAGCAGTTCTTC
CDR3: CASGQSVRVYGEQFF

V: TRBV7-9
size: NA
D: NA
J: TRBJ2-3
DNA: TGTGCCAGCAGCTTAGAAGAGGATAAGTATTTT
CDR3: CASSLEEDKYF

V: TRBV29-1
size: NA
D: NA
J: TRBJ2-5
DNA: TGCGGCGTTGAATATACGGGGACCCAGTACTTC
CDR3: CGVEYTGTQYF

V: TRBV11-1
size: once
D: TRBD1
J: TRBJ2-5
DNA: TGTTCCAGCAACTCCCTCCGGGACAGGCGAGAGACCCAGTACTTC
CDR3: CSSNSLRDRRETQYF

V: TRBV6-1
size: few
D: NA
J: TRBJ2-3
DNA: TGTGCCAGCCAGAAAGCCCCAGCTGAGACAGATACGCAGTATTTT
CDR3: CASQKAPAETDTQYF

V: TRBV6-5
size: NA
D: NA
J: TRBJ2-1
DNA: TGTGCCAGCAGTTCCCCCCTGGCTAAGTCCCCCAATGAGCAGTTCTTC
CDR3: CASSSPLAKSPNEQFF